A selection of T cell receptor beta chains follows, all from one sample in a study of T-cell reconstitution after alpha-beta-depleted transplantation in children. TCRdb re-derived calls from the PCR reads in MiXCR, one entry per CDR3 protein. The sample has about 500,000 distinct CDR3 sequences; around a third are singletons. Sequenced material: PBMCs from the stem cell graft donor, taken from the stem cell graft. The receptors originated from a human donor who donated a stem cell graft to a child with aplastic anemia. CDR3s leave out the opening cysteine and the closing phenylalanine or tryptophan.

v_gene	len	j_gene	CDR3aa
TRBV10-3	12	TRBJ2-7	AISPQQGTGEQY
TRBV4-2	15	TRBJ1-1	ASSPSTGGLQNTEAF
TRBV11-1	16	TRBJ2-1	ASSLLQFRDRGLDEQF
TRBV20-1	13	TRBJ1-1	SASASFGFYTEAF
TRBV5-4	14	TRBJ2-5	ASSYKGLAGVETQY
TRBV7-9	11	TRBJ1-1	AGHVVVDTEAF
TRBV15	11	TRBJ2-1	ATSRDLAGEQF
TRBV3-1	13	TRBJ2-4	ASSPDTLAKNIQY
TRBV7-2	11	TRBJ1-1	ASSKGQGTEAF
TRBV7-9	12	TRBJ1-1	ASSSLGTAHEAF
TRBV7-2	12	TRBJ1-2	ASSLTQGVDGYT
TRBV18	12	TRBJ2-7	ASSPGSYSYEQY
TRBV5-6	9	TRBJ2-1	ASSGGTFSL
TRBV7-2	11	TRBJ1-3	ASSFVGGNTIY
TRBV9	14	TRBJ2-5	ASSVVGLAGSETQY
TRBV7-2	14	TRBJ2-3	ASSLGTFTSTDTQY
TRBV30	11	TRBJ1-5	AWSTRSNQPQH
TRBV29-1	11	TRBJ2-5	SVVPGGEETQY
TRBV6-2/TRBV6-3	17	TRBJ2-2	ASSYSEAGQGLRTGELF
TRBV7-8	13	TRBJ1-1	ASSSRGGFRAEAF
TRBV20-1	15	TRBJ2-5	SAPGTGGWIRRETQY
TRBV20-1	10	TRBJ2-7	SARGTAREQY
TRBV29-1	13	TRBJ2-7	SVEAGGTGTVEQY
TRBV5-1	12	TRBJ2-2	ASRSQLNTGELF
TRBV7-6	11	TRBJ2-5	ASSWKEWETQY
TRBV30	11	TRBJ1-2	AWWGLRGYGYT
TRBV20-1	13	TRBJ2-5	SASRQAVRKGTQY
TRBV6-2/TRBV6-3	18	TRBJ2-1	ASSYSSLSPSGRAGNEQF
TRBV6-5	13	TRBJ2-3	ASSLGQGLTDTQY
TRBV5-5	13	TRBJ1-5	ASPPGRDSNQPQH
TRBV20-1	12	TRBJ1-1	SARDTGLNTEAF
TRBV7-2	14	TRBJ2-3	ASSSSWDRGADTQY
TRBV20-1	12	TRBJ2-1	SALGLAGANEQF
TRBV4-3	13	TRBJ2-7	ASSQDLGATYEQY
TRBV7-6	15	TRBJ1-6	ASSERQGLASSAPLH
TRBV10-3	12	TRBJ2-4	AISDRARENIQY
TRBV12-3/TRBV12-4	14	TRBJ1-2	ASSPRQSYLNYGYT
TRBV10-2	14	TRBJ2-1	ASNLRLAGGTNEQF
TRBV7-7	11	TRBJ2-7	ASSLDKVHEQY
TRBV12-3/TRBV12-4	11	TRBJ2-5	ASSFGLSETQY
TRBV29-1	12	TRBJ2-3	SCTMGGSTDTQY